These 19 T cell receptor beta chains originate from one sample sequenced in a study of OX40 agonist ivuxolimab in advanced cancers. Clones were sequenced by immunoSEQ multiplex PCR, and TCRdb holds only the in-frame ones, with some missing. This repertoire shows some 60,000 clones, around 87% found once; its top ten account for approximately 4%. The sequences come from CD4+ or CD8+ T cells sorted from blood, collected in a trial of the OX40 agonist ivuxolimab. Source of these receptors: an adult with an advanced solid tumor such as melanoma, head and neck, liver or kidney cancer.

V gene TRBV10-3 combines with J gene TRBJ2-5, with D perhaps TRBD1 (5 bases). There are 15 residues in the CDR3. The germline CDR1 and CDR2 sequences are ENHRY and SYGVKD. Trimming took 2 bases from V and 0 from J, leaving 10 bases between them. CDR3 loop: CAISERDSHQETQYF. DNA for the CDR3: TGTGCCATCAGTGAGCGCGACAGCCACCAAGAGACCCAGTACTTC.

J is TRBJ2-2 and V is TRBV5-4, with D possibly called TRBD1 or TRBD2 (5 bases each). V was trimmed by 4 bases and J by 4 bases, leaving 8 bases between them. The germline gives CDR1 SGHNT, CDR2 YYREEE (reference sequence). This CDR3 is built from 13 residues. The CDR3 here is CASSPGLTGELFF. In nucleotides, the CDR3 is TGTGCCAGCAGCCCGGGGCTCACCGGGGAGCTGTTTTTT.

This chain joins TRBV5-4 and TRBJ2-2; 8 nucleotides align to TRBD1. Germline CDR1 reads SGHNT; CDR2 reads YYREEE (reference sequence). The CDR3 is made up of 15 amino acids. Germline trimming cut 2 bases from V and 6 bases from J; bases unmatched to any gene: 6. The CDR3 bases are TGTGCCAGCAGCTTCGCAGGGGGCGTATCCGGGGAGCTGTTTTTT. Encoded protein: CASSFAGGVSGELFF.

V usage is TRBV7-3 and J usage is TRBJ2-7; D perhaps matches TRBD2 (6 bases). From germline, CDR1 is SGHTA and CDR2 FQGTGA. Trimming removed 4 bases from V and 4 bases from J, with 14 bases in between. The CDR3 runs to 14 residues. The CDR3 nucleotides are TGTGCCAGCAGCTCTCGAGGTGGAGGGTACGAGCAGTACTTC. Residues: CASSSRGGGYEQYF.

This rearrangement joins TRBV5-1 to TRBJ2-3; 7 bases are a match to TRBD2. Germline V gives CDR1 SGHRS, CDR2 YFSETQ. The CDR3 totals 13 residues. The V and J ends lost 4 bases and 3 bases, in that order; junction bases with no gene match: 2. The CDR3 sequence: CASSTGGTDTQYF. CDR3 DNA sequence: TGCGCCAGCAGCACCGGGGGGACAGATACGCAGTATTTT.

CDR3 coding DNA: TGTGCCAGCAGTTTAACCCAAGATAGAGAGTTCTTC. Translating gives CASSLTQDREFF. The chain carries TRBV28 and TRBJ2-1, with unresolved D. This CDR3 has 12 amino acids. The V gene lost 2 bases and the J gene lost 14 bases, with 13 bases spanning the gap. Per the germline V gene, CDR1 is MDHEN and CDR2 is SYDVKM.

This chain joins TRBV5-6 and TRBJ2-7; no firm D call. Deletions cut 2 bases from V and 9 bases from J, with 15 bases between. Germline V gives CDR1 SGHDT, CDR2 YYEEEE. The CDR3 extends over 13 amino acids. CDR3 coding DNA: TGTGCCAGCAGCTTTTGGGCGGCCGACCCGCAGTACTTC. Translating it yields CASSFWAADPQYF.

The chain uses TRBV7-9 and TRBJ1-4, with TRBD1 identical over 7 bases. V lost 1 base and J lost 10; bases outside the gene matches: 15. The CDR3 covers 17 residues. Germline CDR1 SEHNR, CDR2 FQNEAQ (reference sequence). The CDR3 sequence is CASSLVTRGDSRGKLFF. The DNA for the CDR3 is TGTGCCAGCAGCTTAGTGACTCGTGGGGACAGTCGAGGAAAACTGTTTTTT. The full variable domain, completed using reference TRBV7-9 and TRBJ1-4, is DTGVSQNPRHKITKRGQNVTFRCDPISEHNRLYWYRQTLGQGPEFLTYFQNEAQLEKSRLLSDRFSAERPKGSFSTLEIQRTEQGDSAMYLCASSLVTRGDSRGKLFFGSGTQLSVL.

The chain couples TRBV9 to TRBJ2-5; 9 bases match TRBD1. Germline assignment: CDR1 SGDLS and CDR2 YYNGEE. This CDR3 spans 15 amino acids. The junction had 7 bases not matched to a gene; V was cut back by 3 bases and J by 4 bases. Written as DNA, the CDR3 is TGTGCCAGCAGCGCCAGGGACAGGGAAACAGAGACCCAGTACTTC. Translating it yields CASSARDRETETQYF.

The chain joins TRBV5-1 to TRBJ2-5; 10 nucleotides agree with TRBD2. The CDR3 has 14 amino acids. Germline V lookup: CDR1 SGHRS, CDR2 YFSETQ. The ends lost 0 bases at V and 4 bases at J; junction bases unmatched: 0. CDR3 coding DNA: TGCGCCAGCAGCTTGGGGACTAGCGGAGAGACCCAGTACTTC. It codes for CASSLGTSGETQYF.

This clone occurred a few times. DNA of the CDR3: TGCAGCGTTTCACAGGGGAACACTGAAGCTTTCTTT. This sequence encodes CSVSQGNTEAFF. The V gene is TRBV29-1, the J gene TRBJ1-1; perhaps TRBD1 as D (6 bases). The CDR3 runs to 12 residues. V dropped 5 bases and J dropped 1 base, with 8 bases sitting between them. Germline assignment: CDR1 SQVTM and CDR2 ANQGSEA. The variable domain in full, completed from reference TRBV29-1 and TRBJ1-1, reads SAVISQKPSRDICQRGTSLTIQCQVDSQVTMMFWYRQQPGQSLTLIATANQGSEATYESGFVIDKFPISRPNLTFSTLTVSNMSPEDSSIYLCSVSQGNTEAFFGQGTRLTVV.

The V call is TRBV2, the J call TRBJ2-7; D ambiguous. CDR3 size: 12 residues. V was clipped by 7 bases and J by 3 bases, with 10 bases between them. In germline, CDR1 is SNHLY, CDR2 FYNNEI. The CDR3 DNA reads TGTGCCAGCACGGGCACTGGCTACGAGCAGTACTTC. This encodes CASTGTGYEQYF. Together with reference TRBV2 and TRBJ2-7, the CDR3 gives the full variable domain: EPEVTQTPSHQVTQMGQEVILRCVPISNHLYFYWYRQILGQKVEFLVSFYNNEISEKSEIFDDQFSVERPDGSNFTLKIRSTKLEDSAMYFCASTGTGYEQYFGPGTRLTVT.

The CDR3 DNA sequence: TGTGCCAGCAGACCCCAGCTAGGGAGAGACAATCAGCCCCAGCATTTT. Its protein product is CASRPQLGRDNQPQHF. This chain joins TRBV28 and TRBJ1-5; no clear D. The V gene's germline CDR1 is MDHEN and CDR2 SYDVKM. The CDR3 is 16 residues long. V lost 6 bases to trimming and J lost 3 bases, with 18 bases between them.

The V and J genes are TRBV7-3 and TRBJ1-1; weak D call: TRBD1 (5 bases). The V end lost 6 bases, the J end lost 11 bases, and 16 bases lay between the germline ends. This CDR3 is built from 12 residues. Germline assignment: CDR1 SGHTA and CDR2 FQGTGA. The CDR3 is CASSQGGPGAFF. CDR3 sequence (DNA): TGTGCCAGCAGTCAGGGTGGCCCTGGGGCTTTCTTT.

In the case of this clone: This specimen includes other DNA sequences encoding the same CDR3. For the CDR3, the DNA is TGTGCCAGCAGCTTAGCCGGGGGCCTTTACACCGGGGAGCTGTTTTTT. Encoded protein: CASSLAGGLYTGELFF. The rearrangement uses TRBV7-2 and TRBJ2-2; D is possibly TRBD1 or TRBD2 (6 bases each). The CDR3 length is 16 residues. V lost 0 bases and J lost 3, with 11 bases in between. Germline V gene sequence: CDR1 SGHTA, CDR2 FQGNSA.

The table lists this clone with a count of one. The CDR3 spells CASSIGSVQPQHF. Here the CDR3 DNA reads TGTGCCAGCAGTATAGGGAGCGTACAGCCCCAGCATTTT. The J gene is TRBJ1-5, the V gene TRBV5-6; D ambiguous. Germline-derived CDR1 and CDR2 are SGHDT and YYEEEE. The CDR3 extends over 13 amino acids. The V and J ends lost 5 bases and 7 bases respectively, with 13 bases between them.

This clone occurred once. The gene calls are TRBV30 and TRBJ1-4; 8 positions match TRBD1. Germline CDR1 and CDR2: GTSNPN and SVGIG (reference sequence). With V trimmed by 0 bases and J by 5 bases, 5 bases remained unmatched. CDR3 length: 15 residues. CDR3 residues: CAWSVRTGRNEKLFF. CDR3 nucleotide sequence: TGTGCCTGGAGTGTAAGGACAGGGAGGAATGAAAAACTGTTTTTT.

The chain has TRBV7-9 and TRBJ1-1; perhaps TRBD1 as D (5 bases). The germline V and J ends were trimmed by 1 base and 1 base, with 7 bases remaining between them. The germline V gene encodes CDR1 SEHNR and CDR2 FQNEAQ (reference sequence). This CDR3 spans 14 amino acids. The CDR3 protein is CASSLGDRNTEAFF. CDR3 nucleotide sequence: TGTGCCAGCAGCTTAGGAGACAGGAACACTGAAGCTTTCTTT.

V is TRBV7-2 and J is TRBJ2-5; the match to TRBD1 covers 7 bases. This CDR3 spans 15 amino acids. With V trimmed by 5 bases and J by 7 bases, 13 bases remained unmatched. Germline V gives CDR1 SGHTA, CDR2 FQGNSA. CDR3 region: CASSPWAETGMTQYF. The DNA of the CDR3 is TGTGCCAGCAGCCCCTGGGCCGAGACAGGGATGACCCAGTACTTC.